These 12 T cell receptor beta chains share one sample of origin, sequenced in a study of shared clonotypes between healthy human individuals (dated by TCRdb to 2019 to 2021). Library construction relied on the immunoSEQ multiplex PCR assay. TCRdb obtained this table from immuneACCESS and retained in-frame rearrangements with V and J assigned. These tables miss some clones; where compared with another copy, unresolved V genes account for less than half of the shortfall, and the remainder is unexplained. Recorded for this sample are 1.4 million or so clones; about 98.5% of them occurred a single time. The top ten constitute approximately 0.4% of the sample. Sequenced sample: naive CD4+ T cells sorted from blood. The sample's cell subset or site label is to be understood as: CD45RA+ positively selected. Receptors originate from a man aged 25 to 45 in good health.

The CDR3 DNA sequence: TGTGCCAGCAGAGGACCGGCGCGAGAGACCCAGTACTTC. Amino acid sequence: CASRGPARETQYF. The chain is built from TRBV6-5 and TRBJ2-5; no clear D gene. Germline V gene data show CDR1 as MNHEY and CDR2 as SVGAGI. The CDR3 runs to 13 residues. With 6 bases removed from V and 4 bases from J, the gap between germline ends came to 12 bases.

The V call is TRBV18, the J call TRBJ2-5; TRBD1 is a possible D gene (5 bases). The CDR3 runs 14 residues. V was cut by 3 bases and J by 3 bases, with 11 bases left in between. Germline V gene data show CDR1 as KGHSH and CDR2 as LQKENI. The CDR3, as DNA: TGTGCCAGCTCACCCATTGACAGAAAAGAGACCCAGTACTTC. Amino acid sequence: CASSPIDRKETQYF.

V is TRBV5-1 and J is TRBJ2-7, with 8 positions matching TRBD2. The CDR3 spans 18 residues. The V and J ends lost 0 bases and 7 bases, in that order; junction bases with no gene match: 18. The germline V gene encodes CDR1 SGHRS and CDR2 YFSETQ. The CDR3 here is CASSLGISAGRARDEQYF. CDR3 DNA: TGCGCCAGCAGCTTGGGAATCTCGGCCGGGAGGGCCCGGGATGAGCAGTACTTC.

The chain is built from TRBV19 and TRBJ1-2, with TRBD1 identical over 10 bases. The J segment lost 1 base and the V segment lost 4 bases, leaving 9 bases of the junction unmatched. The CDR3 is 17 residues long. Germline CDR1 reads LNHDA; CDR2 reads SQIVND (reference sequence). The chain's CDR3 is CASSRTGTGANNYGYTF. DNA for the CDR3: TGTGCCAGTAGTAGGACCGGGACAGGGGCAAATAACTATGGCTACACCTTC.

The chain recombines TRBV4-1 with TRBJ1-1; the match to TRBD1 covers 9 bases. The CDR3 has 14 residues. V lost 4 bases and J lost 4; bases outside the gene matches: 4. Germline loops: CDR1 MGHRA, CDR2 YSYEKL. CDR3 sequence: CASSRTGDGTEAFF. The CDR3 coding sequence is TGCGCCAGCAGCCGGACAGGGGATGGCACTGAAGCTTTCTTT.

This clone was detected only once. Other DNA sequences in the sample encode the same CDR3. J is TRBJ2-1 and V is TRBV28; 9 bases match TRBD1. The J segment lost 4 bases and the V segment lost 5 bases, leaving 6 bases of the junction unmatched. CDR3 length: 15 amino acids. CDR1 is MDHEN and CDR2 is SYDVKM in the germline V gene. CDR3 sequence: CASSPGTGFYNEQFF. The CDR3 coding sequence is TGTGCCAGCAGTCCCGGGACAGGGTTTTACAATGAGCAGTTCTTC.

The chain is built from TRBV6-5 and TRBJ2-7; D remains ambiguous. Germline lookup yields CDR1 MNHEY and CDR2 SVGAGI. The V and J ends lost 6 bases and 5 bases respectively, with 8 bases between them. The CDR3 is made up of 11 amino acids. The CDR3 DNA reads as TGTGCCAGCAGGCTGCCTAACGAGCAGTACTTC. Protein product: CASRLPNEQYF.

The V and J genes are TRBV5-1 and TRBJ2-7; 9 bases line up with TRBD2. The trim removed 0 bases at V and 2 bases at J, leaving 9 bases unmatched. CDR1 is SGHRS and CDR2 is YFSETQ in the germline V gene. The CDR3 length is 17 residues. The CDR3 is CASSLAGASGKTYEQYF. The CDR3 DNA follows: TGCGCCAGCAGCTTGGCCGGGGCTAGCGGGAAAACCTACGAGCAGTACTTC.

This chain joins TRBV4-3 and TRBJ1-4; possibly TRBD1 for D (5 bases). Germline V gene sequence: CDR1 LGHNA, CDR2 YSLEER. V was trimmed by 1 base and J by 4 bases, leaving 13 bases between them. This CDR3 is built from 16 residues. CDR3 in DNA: TGCGCCAGCAGCCAAGGGGCGGGTGGGGGTAATGAAAAACTGTTTTTT. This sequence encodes CASSQGAGGGNEKLFF.

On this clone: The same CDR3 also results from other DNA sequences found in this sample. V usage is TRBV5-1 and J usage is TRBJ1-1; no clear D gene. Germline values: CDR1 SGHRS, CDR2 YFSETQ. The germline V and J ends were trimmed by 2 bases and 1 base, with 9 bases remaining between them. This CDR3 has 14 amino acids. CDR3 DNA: TGCGCCAGCAGCTTAGGGCAGAGGAACACTGAAGCTTTCTTT. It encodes CASSLGQRNTEAFF. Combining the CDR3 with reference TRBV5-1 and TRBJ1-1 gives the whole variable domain KAGVTQTPRYLIKTRGQQVTLSCSPISGHRSVSWYQQTPGQGLQFLFEYFSETQRNKGNFPGRFSGRQFSNSRSEMNVSTLELGDSALYLCASSLGQRNTEAFFGQGTRLTVV.

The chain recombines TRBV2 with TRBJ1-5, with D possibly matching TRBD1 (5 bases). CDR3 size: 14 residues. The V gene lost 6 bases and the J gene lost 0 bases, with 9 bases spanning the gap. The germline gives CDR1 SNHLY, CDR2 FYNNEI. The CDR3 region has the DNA TGTGCCAGCAGGGGGACGGTTAGCAATCAGCCCCAGCATTTT. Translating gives CASRGTVSNQPQHF. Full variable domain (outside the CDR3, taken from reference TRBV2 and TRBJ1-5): EPEVTQTPSHQVTQMGQEVILRCVPISNHLYFYWYRQILGQKVEFLVSFYNNEISEKSEIFDDQFSVERPDGSNFTLKIRSTKLEDSAMYFCASRGTVSNQPQHFGDGTRLSIL.

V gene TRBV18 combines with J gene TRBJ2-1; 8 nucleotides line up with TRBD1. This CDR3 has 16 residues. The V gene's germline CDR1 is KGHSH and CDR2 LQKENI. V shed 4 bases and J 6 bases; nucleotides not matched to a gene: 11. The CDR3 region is CASSLEQGGLFNEQFF. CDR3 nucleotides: TGTGCCAGCTCACTCGAACAGGGGGGTCTCTTCAATGAGCAGTTCTTC.